The present entry profiles one TCR beta chain with its context. This specimen belongs to a study of T cell responses to AZD1222 COVID-19 vaccine. CDR3 length: 14 amino acids. Germline values: CDR1 SGHRS, CDR2 YFSETQ. V gave up 0 bases and J gave up 4 bases; unmatched junction bases: 3. Assay used: immunoSEQ multiplex PCR; TCRdb lists only in-frame clones, some missing. Of roughly 120,000 clones listed, 92% are singletons. The chain couples TRBV5-1 to TRBJ1-1; TRBD1 agrees at 7 bases. The source material was peripheral blood, sampled 28 days after the second AZD1222 dose. The receptor was derived from an adult who received the AZD1222 COVID-19 vaccine. CDR3 loop: CASSLDRGTTEAFF. CDR3 bases: TGCGCCAGCAGCTTGGACAGGGGTACCACTGAAGCTTTCTTT.